This T cell receptor beta chain was sequenced during a study of cytomegalovirus exposure and HLA in healthy donors. Germline lookup yields CDR1 SGDLS and CDR2 YYNGEE. Trimming took off 0 bases at V and 3 bases at J, with 13 bases between the two ends. This CDR3 region has 16 residues. Study-wide points: TCR beta sequences reportedly predicted most subjects' HLA-A and HLA-B alleles accurately. The analysis excluded some indistinguishable V segments, including TRBV6-2 and TRBV6-3.

As concerns this clone: Its antigen remains unidentified.

The PCR was carried out with 60 Vbeta primers and 13 Jbeta primers. TCRdb's table, derived via immunoSEQ multiplex PCR, lists solely in-frame clones and lacks some. The sample lists about 120,000 clones; approximately 74% were seen once. The chain links TRBV9 to TRBJ2-1, with a tentative D call TRBD2 (5 bases). The receptor's source is a male donor in good health and CMV-seronegative. The sequencing sample was made of PBMCs. In DNA form, the CDR3 reads TGTGCCAGCAGCGTAGAACTAGTTGGTTTCTACAATGAGCAGTTCTTC. As protein: CASSVELVGFYNEQFF.